Shown below are 30 T cell receptor beta chains from a single sample sequenced in a study of cytomegalovirus exposure and HLA in healthy donors (dated by TCRdb to 2017 to 2019). Library prep was done by the immunoSEQ multiplex PCR assay. The multiplex PCR relied on a mix of 60 forward primers for TCR Vbeta segments and 13 reverse primers for TCR Jbeta segments. TCRdb stores this immuneACCESS table with in-frame sequences only. Part of the clones is absent; in the studies checked, under half of the shortfall reflects unresolved V genes, and no reason is known for the rest. Here the sample has over 150,000 clones; roughly 85% occur a single time. The ten biggest clones cover 1% of the sample. Sequencing was done on a sample of PBMCs. Source of these receptors: a boy aged 2-15 years in good health and CMV-seronegative.

The J gene is TRBJ1-1, the V gene TRBV5-1; D gene uncertain. The length of the CDR3 is 15 residues. The V and J ends lost 2 bases and 1 base respectively, with 12 bases between them. Germline lookup yields CDR1 SGHRS and CDR2 YFSETQ. The chain's CDR3 is CASSLEGRANTEAFF. The CDR3, as DNA: TGCGCCAGCAGCTTAGAAGGGAGAGCGAACACTGAAGCTTTCTTT.

The rearrangement joins TRBV16 to TRBJ2-1; 8 bases align to TRBD1. J gave up 1 base and V 2 bases, and 10 bases lay outside the gene matches. Per the germline V gene, CDR1 is KGHSY and CDR2 is FQNENV. The CDR3 is made up of 18 amino acids. The CDR3, as DNA: TGTGCCAGCAGCCAAATTATAACAGGGGGGCATTCCTACAATGAGCAGTTCTTC. It yields the protein CASSQIITGGHSYNEQFF.

The J gene is TRBJ1-5, the V gene TRBV6-1; 8 bases are shared with TRBD1. Trimming took 3 bases from V and 10 from J; bases not matched to a gene: 5. The CDR3 has 13 amino acids. The germline gives CDR1 MNHNS, CDR2 SASEGT. CDR3: CASSEGQARPQHF. CDR3 nucleotide sequence: TGTGCCAGCAGTGAGGGACAGGCTCGTCCCCAGCATTTT.

This chain links TRBV7-9 with TRBJ1-5; D unclear. The CDR3 covers 12 residues. The V gene's germline CDR1 is SEHNR and CDR2 FQNEAQ (reference sequence). Trimming pared 6 bases from V and 6 bases from J, leaving 9 bases between. This CDR3 is CASSSGSQPQHF. CDR3 nucleotides: TGTGCCAGCAGTTCGGGGAGTCAGCCCCAGCATTTT. Using reference TRBV7-9 and TRBJ1-5 for the parts outside the CDR3, the full variable domain is DTGVSQNPRHKITKRGQNVTFRCDPISEHNRLYWYRQTLGQGPEFLTYFQNEAQLEKSRLLSDRFSAERPKGSFSTLEIQRTEQGDSAMYLCASSSGSQPQHFGDGTRLSIL.

This sequence joins TRBV19 and TRBJ1-1; no definite D call. Trimming shortened V by 5 bases and J by 3 bases, and 10 bases separated the two germline ends. From germline, CDR1 is LNHDA and CDR2 SQIVND (reference sequence). The CDR3 totals 13 residues. The CDR3 DNA follows: TGTGCCAGTAGTCCTACCCAGGACACTGAAGCTTTCTTT. It specifies CASSPTQDTEAFF.

This clone was seen just once. V and J are TRBV5-6 and TRBJ2-3, with D possibly TRBD2 on 5 matching bases. The germline V gene has CDR1 SGHDT and CDR2 YYEEEE. This CDR3 is 15 amino acids long. V lost 4 bases and J lost 0, with 12 bases in between. CDR3 sequence: CASSPGLTSTDTQYF. The DNA for the CDR3 is TGTGCCAGCAGCCCCGGACTTACTAGCACAGATACGCAGTATTTT.

The chain joins TRBV19 to TRBJ2-2; 7 nucleotides match TRBD2. The V segment lost 8 bases and the J segment 0 bases; nucleotides outside the gene matches: 9. CDR1 and CDR2 (germline): LNHDA, SQIVND (reference sequence). The CDR3 is 16 amino acids. Written as DNA, the CDR3 is TGTGCCAGTCGACCAGCGGGGATCACGAACACCGGGGAGCTGTTTTTT. Residues: CASRPAGITNTGELFF.

The rearrangement uses TRBV11-2 and TRBJ2-3, with a weak D call TRBD2 (6 bases). The germline V and J ends were trimmed by 3 bases and 2 bases, with 12 bases remaining between them. The CDR3 totals 15 residues. CDR1 is SGHAT, CDR2 FQNNGV, per germline. The CDR3 protein is CASSFWASATDTQYF. The DNA for the CDR3 is TGTGCCAGCAGCTTCTGGGCTAGCGCCACAGATACGCAGTATTTT.

The J gene is TRBJ1-6, the V gene TRBV5-5; TRBD1 might be the D (6 bases). CDR1 is SGHKS, CDR2 YYEKEE, per germline (reference sequence). This CDR3 has 16 amino acids. Trimming shortened V by 4 bases and J by 9 bases, and 20 bases separated the two germline ends. The CDR3 region is CASSQNTGSSGSPLHF. Here the CDR3 DNA reads TGTGCCAGCAGCCAAAATACAGGGAGCTCGGGTTCACCCCTCCACTTT.

This chain joins TRBV6-4 and TRBJ1-5, with 10 bases identical to TRBD1. Germline V CDR1 and CDR2: MRHNA, SNTAGT. The CDR3 runs to 18 residues. V dropped 8 bases and J dropped 0; count of bases not matched to a gene: 13. The chain's CDR3 is CASALTRQGAYSNQPQHF. The CDR3 DNA reads TGTGCCAGCGCCCTAACCCGACAGGGGGCCTATAGCAATCAGCCCCAGCATTTT.

CDR3 nucleotide sequence: TGTGCCAGCAGGCCGACAGCCAACATTAACTATGGCTACACCTTC. It yields the protein CASRPTANINYGYTF. This chain uses TRBV6-5 with TRBJ1-2, with D possibly matching TRBD1 (5 bases). V gave up 6 bases and J gave up 1 base, with 15 bases separating them. The CDR3 contains 15 residues. Germline loops: CDR1 MNHEY, CDR2 SVGAGI.

About this clone: The sample has other DNA sequences that encode this CDR3 too. The chain carries TRBV5-1 and TRBJ2-7, with a possible D match to TRBD2 (5 bases). Trimming took off 0 bases at V and 0 bases at J, with 10 bases between the two ends. The CDR3 has 15 residues. Germline lookup yields CDR1 SGHRS and CDR2 YFSETQ. The CDR3 spells CASSLGGSGSYEQYF. The DNA of the CDR3 is TGCGCCAGCAGCTTGGGTGGGAGCGGCTCCTACGAGCAGTACTTC.

V is TRBV10-3 and J is TRBJ1-1; 8 nucleotides match TRBD1. Germline lookup yields CDR1 ENHRY and CDR2 SYGVKD. CDR3 length equals 15 residues. J gave up 5 bases and V 2 bases, and 7 bases lay outside the gene matches. The CDR3 protein is CAISEGGRGLTEAFF. The CDR3, as DNA: TGTGCCATCAGTGAGGGGGGCAGGGGGCTTACTGAAGCTTTCTTT.

The chain carries TRBV6-5 and TRBJ1-5; D is perhaps TRBD1 (5 bases). V lost 6 bases and J 0 bases, leaving 12 bases between the germline ends. CDR3 size: 15 residues. CDR1 is MNHEY and CDR2 is SVGAGI in the germline V gene. The CDR3 DNA sequence: TGTGCCAGCAGGGCGACAGCTAATAGCAATCAGCCCCAGCATTTT. Encoded protein: CASRATANSNQPQHF.

The chain carries TRBV6-5 and TRBJ1-5; D perhaps matches TRBD1 (6 bases). There are 12 residues in the CDR3. The germline V gene has CDR1 MNHEY and CDR2 SVGAGI. V shed 9 bases and J shed 4 bases, with 10 bases lying between them. In DNA, the CDR3 is TGTGCCAGTTCGAGGGGGAATCAGCCCCAGCATTTT. The encoded protein is CASSRGNQPQHF.

The rearrangement joins TRBV6-1 to TRBJ1-4; D is possibly TRBD1 (5 bases). Germline CDR1 MNHNS, CDR2 SASEGT. V was clipped by 0 bases and J by 8 bases, with 13 bases between them. The CDR3 sequence is 15 residues long. CDR3: CASSEAKGLGEKLFF. The CDR3 DNA is TGTGCCAGCAGTGAAGCAAAGGGGCTGGGGGAAAAACTGTTTTTT.

The chain uses TRBV5-4 and TRBJ2-3, with 7 bases lining up with TRBD2. Germline V gives CDR1 SGHNT, CDR2 YYREEE (reference sequence). This CDR3 is 16 amino acids long. The V gene end was trimmed by 3 bases and the J gene end by 0 bases; junction bases not matched to a gene: 7. The CDR3 DNA reads as TGTGCCAGCAGCTCTACTAGCGCCCCTAGCACAGATACGCAGTATTTT. It codes for CASSSTSAPSTDTQYF. Based on the CDR3 plus reference TRBV5-4 and TRBJ2-3, the full variable domain is ETGVTQSPTHLIKTRGQQVTLRCSSQSGHNTVSWYQQALGQGPQFIFQYYREEENGRGNFPPRFSGLQFPNYSSELNVNALELDDSALYLCASSSTSAPSTDTQYFGPGTRLTVL.

The chain uses TRBV4-1 and TRBJ2-5; the match to TRBD2 covers 8 bases. Trimming took 3 bases from V and 2 from J; bases not matched to a gene: 5. CDR1 MGHRA and CDR2 YSYEKL come from the germline V gene. CDR3 length: 15 amino acids. CDR3 in amino acids: CASSHRSGAQETQYF. Here the CDR3 DNA reads TGCGCCAGCAGCCACCGTAGCGGGGCTCAAGAGACCCAGTACTTC.

V and J are TRBV6-5 and TRBJ1-2; D is ambiguous. CDR1 is MNHEY, CDR2 SVGAGI, per germline. The CDR3 runs to 14 residues. The germline V and J ends were trimmed by 0 bases and 2 bases, with 7 bases remaining between them. The CDR3 is CASSYSRRNYGYTF. The CDR3 DNA follows: TGTGCCAGCAGTTACTCGCGGCGGAACTATGGCTACACCTTC.

This chain links TRBV9 with TRBJ1-1; TRBD1 might be the D (5 bases). The CDR3 totals 16 residues. Per germline, CDR1 SGDLS and CDR2 YYNGEE. Trimming pared 0 bases from V and 7 bases from J, leaving 19 bases between. CDR3 nucleotide sequence: TGTGCCAGCAGCGTAGACCGTGGGGCCAAAGGGTTTGAAGCTTTCTTT. Its protein product is CASSVDRGAKGFEAFF.

This sequence joins TRBV27 and TRBJ1-5; TRBD1 might be the D (6 bases). Germline CDR1 MNHEY, CDR2 SMNVEV (reference sequence). V dropped 8 bases and J dropped 3 bases, with 20 bases sitting between them. The CDR3 extends over 16 amino acids. DNA for the CDR3: TGTGCCAGCCGAAGAGATGGGGGCCTTATCAATCAGCCCCAGCATTTT. Translation gives CASRRDGGLINQPQHF.

V is TRBV10-3 and J is TRBJ1-1; the D is unclear. This CDR3 comprises 11 residues. Germline V gives CDR1 ENHRY, CDR2 SYGVKD. Trimming shortened V by 2 bases and J by 5 bases, and 3 bases separated the two germline ends. CDR3 sequence (DNA): TGTGCCATCAGTGAGACTACTGAAGCTTTCTTT. Translating it yields CAISETTEAFF.

V usage is TRBV29-1 and J usage is TRBJ2-3; 8 bases are a match to TRBD1. The germline V gene has CDR1 SQVTM and CDR2 ANQGSEA. V was clipped by 7 bases and J by 6 bases; unmatched bases: 9. The CDR3 consists of 13 residues. The CDR3 sequence: CSGGAGGLDTQYF. The CDR3 DNA follows: TGCAGCGGGGGGGCAGGGGGCCTTGATACGCAGTATTTT.

The chain couples TRBV18 to TRBJ1-2; 8 bases are shared with TRBD1. This CDR3 has 13 residues. V lost 4 bases and J lost 3; bases outside the gene matches: 1. CDR1 and CDR2 from the germline V gene are KGHSH and LQKENI. CDR3 region: CASSQGQDYGYTF. CDR3 bases: TGTGCCAGCTCACAGGGACAGGACTATGGCTACACCTTC.

By proportion, this clone is medium-sized. J is TRBJ1-1 and V is TRBV19, with 9 bases fitting TRBD1. V was clipped by 6 bases and J by 3 bases; unmatched bases: 8. The CDR3 spans 15 residues. Germline lookup yields CDR1 LNHDA and CDR2 SQIVND (reference sequence). The CDR3 sequence is CASSRDRAHHTEAFF. The CDR3 DNA follows: TGTGCCAGTAGCCGGGACAGGGCCCACCACACTGAAGCTTTCTTT.

The chain uses TRBV2 and TRBJ1-2; 9 bases are shared with TRBD1. The J segment lost 0 bases and the V segment lost 7 bases, leaving 6 bases of the junction unmatched. CDR3 length equals 15 residues. Germline loops: CDR1 SNHLY, CDR2 FYNNEI. CDR3 region: CASTYRGQANYGYTF. CDR3 in DNA: TGTGCCAGCACTTACAGGGGGCAGGCTAACTATGGCTACACCTTC.

The chain employs TRBV6-4 and TRBJ2-1, with D possibly matching TRBD2 (7 bases). CDR3 length equals 16 residues. Germline CDR1 MRHNA, CDR2 SNTAGT. The V end was cut by 0 bases, the J end by 8 bases, with 17 bases between. The CDR3 region is CASSDSEEGGLDEQFF. CDR3 nucleotides: TGTGCCAGCAGTGACTCTGAGGAGGGGGGGCTAGATGAGCAGTTCTTC.

The V call is TRBV5-1, the J call TRBJ2-4; D might be TRBD2 (5 bases). The V end was cut by 0 bases, the J end by 0 bases, with 13 bases between. In germline, CDR1 is SGHRS, CDR2 YFSETQ. The CDR3 length is 17 residues. CDR3: CASSLAQSGIAKNIQYF. For the CDR3, the DNA is TGCGCCAGCAGCTTGGCTCAAAGCGGAATAGCCAAAAACATTCAGTACTTC.

On this clone: Additional DNA sequences in this sample encode the identical CDR3. This chain links TRBV30 with TRBJ1-1; a weak D match, TRBD1 (6 bases). Looked up from germline, CDR1 is GTSNPN and CDR2 is SVGIG (reference sequence). V was pared by 0 bases and J by 2 bases, with 7 bases between. This CDR3 comprises 13 residues. CDR3 in amino acids: CAWSVGGNTEAFF. In DNA, the CDR3 is TGTGCCTGGAGTGTTGGGGGCAACACTGAAGCTTTCTTT.

This chain uses TRBV6-1 with TRBJ1-2, with no clear D. V was trimmed by 4 bases and J by 5 bases, leaving 17 bases between them. The CDR3 loop spans 15 amino acids. Germline loops: CDR1 MNHNS, CDR2 SASEGT. The CDR3 loop is CASSGDVKEGYGYTF. In DNA, the CDR3 is TGTGCCAGCAGTGGCGACGTAAAAGAGGGATATGGCTACACCTTC.